These 16 T cell receptor beta chains were all obtained from the same sample, sequenced in a study of blood T cell repertoires in COVID-19. Only in-frame clones appear in the TCRdb table, and some are missing; sequencing was by immunoSEQ multiplex PCR. The top ten clones hold around 24% of a sample with 170,000 or so clones, about 75% of them seen once. The specimen sequenced was peripheral blood. The receptors stem from a woman between 70 and 85 years old with acute or convalescent COVID-19.

This clone was counted ten times or more. This chain links TRBV10-1 with TRBJ1-5; TRBD1 matches at 10 bases. V lost 5 bases and J lost 9; bases outside the gene matches: 13. Germline CDR1 is WNHNN and CDR2 is SYGVQD (reference sequence). The CDR3 length is 16 residues. The CDR3 DNA reads TGCGCCAGCAGTTATCTCGGGACAGGGGCCGATTGGCCCCAGCATTTT. Its protein is CASSYLGTGADWPQHF.

This chain joins TRBV10-1 and TRBJ2-1, with D possibly TRBD1 on 6 matching bases. This CDR3 is built from 13 residues. V shed 5 bases and J shed 4 bases, with 9 bases lying between them. The germline V gene encodes CDR1 WNHNN and CDR2 SYGVQD (reference sequence). CDR3 sequence reads: CASSRGSYNEQFF. The DNA for the CDR3 is TGCGCCAGCAGTAGGGGGTCGTACAATGAGCAGTTCTTC.

The V call is TRBV30, the J call TRBJ1-1; D not resolved. The CDR3 has 13 residues. Germline V gene data show CDR1 as GTSNPN and CDR2 as SVGIG (reference sequence). V was cut by 1 base and J by 5 bases, with 11 bases left in between. The CDR3 sequence is CAWSAGYNTEAFF. The CDR3 region has the DNA TGTGCCTGGAGTGCCGGTTATAATACTGAAGCTTTCTTT.

This clone was seen a few times. The chain couples TRBV11-2 to TRBJ2-2; no reliable D call. V was cut by 6 bases and J by 0 bases, with 17 bases left in between. The CDR3 is 17 amino acids. The germline CDR1 and CDR2 sequences are SGHAT and FQNNGV. CDR3 DNA: TGTGCCAGCAGTCTCCGAATTAGTATAGCGAACACCGGGGAGCTGTTTTTT. Amino acids: CASSLRISIANTGELFF.

The chain carries TRBV3-1 (or the pseudogene TRBV3-2) and TRBJ1-2; 7 nucleotides match TRBD1. The CDR3 consists of 15 residues. Per germline, CDR1 LGHDT and CDR2 YNNKEL (reference sequence). J was trimmed by 4 bases and V by 4 bases; bases with no gene match: 9. The CDR3 sequence is CASSPDRDSGYGYTF. DNA of the CDR3: TGTGCCAGCAGCCCCGACCGGGACAGCGGCTATGGCTACACCTTC.

J is TRBJ1-5 and V is TRBV6-4; D ambiguous. Germline V CDR1 and CDR2: MRHNA, SNTAGT. There are 16 residues in the CDR3. The V end was cut by 0 bases, the J end by 7 bases, with 16 bases between. The DNA for the CDR3 is TGTGCCAGCAGTGACTCACCGAGGGCCGTCGGGCAGCCCCAGCATTTT. Its translation is CASSDSPRAVGQPQHF.

This chain links TRBV2 with TRBJ2-5, with D tentatively TRBD2 (6 bases). V lost 7 bases and J lost 9, with 15 bases in between. Per germline, CDR1 SNHLY and CDR2 FYNNEI. This CDR3 spans 12 amino acids. The CDR3 loop is CASKYPGGPQYF. CDR3 sequence (DNA): TGTGCCAGCAAGTATCCCGGGGGACCCCAGTACTTC.

V gene TRBV30 combines with J gene TRBJ2-5, with 10 positions matching TRBD1. The length of the CDR3 is 14 residues. CDR1 GTSNPN and CDR2 SVGIG come from the germline V gene (reference sequence). J lost 3 bases, V lost 4 bases, and 5 bases had no gene match. The CDR3 DNA reads TGTGCCTGGAACGCCGGGACAGGGGAAGAGACCCAGTACTTC. It codes for CAWNAGTGEETQYF.

The V gene is TRBV5-6, the J gene TRBJ2-1; 8 bases match TRBD1. Unmatched junction bases numbered 15, after V lost 5 bases and J lost 14 bases. Germline V gene lookup returns CDR1 SGHDT and CDR2 YYEEEE. The CDR3 covers 14 residues. CDR3 sequence: CASRRMTGVRDEFF. In DNA, the CDR3 is TGTGCCAGCAGACGAATGACAGGGGTGAGGGACGAGTTCTTC. Filled out from reference TRBV5-6 and TRBJ2-1, the complete variable domain reads DAGVTQSPTHLIKTRGQQVTLRCSPKSGHDTVSWYQQALGQGPQFIFQYYEEEERQRGNFPDRFSGHQFPNYSSELNVNALLLGDSALYLCASRRMTGVRDEFFGPGTRLTVL.

The rearrangement joins TRBV5-1 to TRBJ2-5; 7 bases align to TRBD2. The germline V gene has CDR1 SGHRS and CDR2 YFSETQ. V dropped 6 bases and J dropped 2; count of bases not matched to a gene: 4. The CDR3 covers 13 residues. CDR3 amino acids: CASTVGLQETQYF. The CDR3 coding sequence is TGCGCCAGCACGGTGGGACTACAAGAGACCCAGTACTTC.

The V call is TRBV11-2, the J call TRBJ2-3; D is ambiguous. In germline, CDR1 is SGHAT, CDR2 FQNNGV. Between the trimmed V and J ends, which lost 0 bases and 6 bases, there was a span of 13 bases. CDR3 length equals 15 residues. CDR3 in amino acids: CASSLDLIAYDTQYF. The CDR3 DNA follows: TGTGCCAGCAGCTTAGATCTAATCGCTTACGATACGCAGTATTTT. Full variable domain (rest looked up from reference TRBV11-2 and TRBJ2-3): EAGVAQSPRYKIIEKRQSVAFWCNPISGHATLYWYQQILGQGPKLLIQFQNNGVVDDSQLPKDRFSAERLKGVDSTLKIQPAKLEDSAVYLCASSLDLIAYDTQYFGPGTRLTVL.

The gene calls are TRBV5-6 and TRBJ1-3, with a weak D call TRBD1 (6 bases). The ends were cut back, 4 bases at V and 0 bases at J, with 11 bases in the middle. The CDR3 has 15 amino acids. Germline CDR1 SGHDT, CDR2 YYEEEE. CDR3 region: CASSPGQFSGNTIYF. The CDR3 DNA is TGTGCCAGCAGCCCCGGACAGTTCTCTGGAAACACCATATATTTT.

The chain employs TRBV5-1 and TRBJ1-1; possible D gene TRBD1, 5 bases. This CDR3 is built from 14 residues. Germline CDR1 and CDR2: SGHRS and YFSETQ. V was pared by 3 bases and J by 1 base, with 10 bases between. CDR3 residues: CASSYDGGNTEAFF. The CDR3 DNA is TGCGCCAGCAGCTATGACGGGGGGAACACTGAAGCTTTCTTT.

The V gene is TRBV6-1, the J gene TRBJ2-2; TRBD1 might be the D (5 bases). V was shortened by 4 bases and J by 3 bases, with 15 bases between the two germline ends. The CDR3 consists of 16 residues. Germline V gene data show CDR1 as MNHNS and CDR2 as SASEGT. The CDR3 reads CASSAQYAGYTGELFF. Here the CDR3 DNA reads TGTGCCAGCAGTGCCCAATACGCAGGGTACACCGGGGAGCTGTTTTTT.

The CDR3 here is CASSLWTSGKSDTQYF. CDR3 DNA: TGTGCCAGCAGCCTGTGGACTAGCGGGAAGTCAGATACGCAGTATTTT. This chain connects TRBV3-1 (or the pseudogene TRBV3-2) to TRBJ2-3, with 12 bases lining up with TRBD2. CDR1 is LGHDT and CDR2 is YNNKEL in the germline V gene (reference sequence). Trimming at V came to 4 bases and at J to 4 bases, leaving 6 bases not matched to a gene. The CDR3 contains 16 residues.

The chain carries TRBV5-1 and TRBJ2-7; TRBD1 matches at 9 bases. V gave up 0 bases and J gave up 6 bases; unmatched junction bases: 4. Germline V CDR1 and CDR2: SGHRS, YFSETQ. The CDR3 contains 14 residues. The CDR3 spells CASSLEQGAGEQYF. CDR3 nucleotides: TGCGCCAGCAGCTTGGAACAGGGGGCGGGCGAGCAGTACTTC.